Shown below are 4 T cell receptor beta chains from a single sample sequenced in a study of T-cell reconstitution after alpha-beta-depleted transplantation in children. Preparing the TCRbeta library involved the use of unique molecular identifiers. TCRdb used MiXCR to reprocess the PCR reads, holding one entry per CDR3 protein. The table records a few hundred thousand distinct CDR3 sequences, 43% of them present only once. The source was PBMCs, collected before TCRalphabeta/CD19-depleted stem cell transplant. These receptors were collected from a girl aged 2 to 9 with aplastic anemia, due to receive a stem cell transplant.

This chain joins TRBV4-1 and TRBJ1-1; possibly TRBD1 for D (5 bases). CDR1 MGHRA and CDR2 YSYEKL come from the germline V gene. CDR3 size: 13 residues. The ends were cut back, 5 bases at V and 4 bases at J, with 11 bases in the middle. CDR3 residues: CASSYDGGTEAFF. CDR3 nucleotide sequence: TGCGCCAGCAGCTACGATGGGGGCACTGAAGCTTTCTTT.

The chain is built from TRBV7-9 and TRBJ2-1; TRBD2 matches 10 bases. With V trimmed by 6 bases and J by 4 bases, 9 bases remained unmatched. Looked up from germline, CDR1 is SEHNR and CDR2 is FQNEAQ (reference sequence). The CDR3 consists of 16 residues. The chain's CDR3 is CASSHSGRSVYNEQFF. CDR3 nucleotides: TGTGCCAGCAGTCATAGCGGGAGGAGTGTTTACAATGAGCAGTTCTTC.

CDR3 sequence reads: CASSPRGAMNTEAFF. In DNA form, the CDR3 reads TGTGCCAGCAGTCCCCGGGGGGCGATGAACACTGAAGCTTTCTTT. The gene calls are TRBV6-1 and TRBJ1-1; a possible D gene is TRBD1 (6 bases). V dropped 5 bases and J dropped 0 bases, with 13 bases sitting between them. The CDR3 has 15 residues. Germline assignment: CDR1 MNHNS and CDR2 SASEGT.

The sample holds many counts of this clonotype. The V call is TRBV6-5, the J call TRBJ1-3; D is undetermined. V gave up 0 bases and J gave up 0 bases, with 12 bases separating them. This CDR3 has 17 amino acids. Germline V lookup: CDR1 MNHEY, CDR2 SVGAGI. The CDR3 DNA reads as TGTGCCAGCAGTTACTCGCCATGGGGTGGCTCTGGAAACACCATATATTTT. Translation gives CASSYSPWGGSGNTIYF.